This T cell receptor beta chain was profiled in a study of blood T cell repertoires in COVID-19. In the original processing: From reference gene primer amplification, estimates of nucleated cell counts were derived. TCRdb's table, derived via immunoSEQ multiplex PCR, lists solely in-frame clones and lacks some. The V and J calls and clone size are taken from that table; D and trimming were inferred from the DNA. Among approximately 74,000 clones listed, 65% to 85% were seen once. CDR1 is SGHAT, CDR2 FQNNGV, per germline. The length of the CDR3 is 15 residues. V shed 3 bases and J shed 0 bases, with 9 bases lying between them.

The source of this sequence is an elderly man with active or convalescent COVID-19. The sample taken for sequencing was peripheral blood. The gene calls are TRBV11-2 and TRBJ1-3, with D possibly TRBD1 on 5 matching bases. This chain's CDR3 is CASSFGGFSGNTIYF. In DNA form, the CDR3 reads TGTGCCAGCAGCTTCGGGGGATTCTCTGGAAACACCATATATTTT.